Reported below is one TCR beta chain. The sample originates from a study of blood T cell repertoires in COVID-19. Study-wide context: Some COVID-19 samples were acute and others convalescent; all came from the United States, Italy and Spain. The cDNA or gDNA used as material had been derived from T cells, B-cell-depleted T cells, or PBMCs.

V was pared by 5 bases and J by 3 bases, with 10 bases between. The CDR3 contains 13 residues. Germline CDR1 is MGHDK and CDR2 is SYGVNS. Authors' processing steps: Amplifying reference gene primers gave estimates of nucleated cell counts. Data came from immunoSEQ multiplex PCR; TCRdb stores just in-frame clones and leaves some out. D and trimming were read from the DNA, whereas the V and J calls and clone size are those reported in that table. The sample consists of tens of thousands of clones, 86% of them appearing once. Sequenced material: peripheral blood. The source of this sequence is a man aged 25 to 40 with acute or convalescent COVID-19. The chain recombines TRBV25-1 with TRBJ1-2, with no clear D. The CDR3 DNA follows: TGTGCCAGCAGTATCCCCGGGGACTATGGCTACACCTTC. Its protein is CASSIPGDYGYTF.